This T cell receptor (beta chain) was observed in a study of cytomegalovirus exposure and HLA in healthy donors. The method was immunoSEQ multiplex PCR; TCRdb's version includes in-frame clones alone and lacks a portion of them. The sample holds 60,000 or so clones; roughly 94% are singletons and the top ten take under 2.5%. Trimming shortened V by 2 bases and J by 0 bases, and 8 bases separated the two germline ends. Looked up from germline, CDR1 is MNHEY and CDR2 is SVGAGI. The CDR3 extends over 15 amino acids. This sequence originates from a man between 18 and 35 years old in good health and CMV-seronegative. Material: PBMCs. The V gene is TRBV6-5, the J gene TRBJ2-1; D unclear. The CDR3 DNA reads TGTGCCAGCAGTTACGAGGCCACCTCCTACAATGAGCAGTTCTTC. Translated, it gives CASSYEATSYNEQFF.